These 18 T cell receptor beta chains were all obtained from the same sample, sequenced in a study of shared clonotypes between healthy human individuals (dated by TCRdb to 2020 to 2022). Libraries came from the immunoSEQ multiplex PCR assay. TCRdb mirrors the immuneACCESS table, restricted to in-frame sequences. Some clones are absent from its copies; in checked studies, under half trace to an unresolved V gene, and the reason for the others is unknown. The sample table lists about 1 million clones, more than 60% of them with a count of one. The ten largest clones represent over 1.3% of the sample. Sequenced: memory CD4+ T cells sorted from blood. In light of the paper, this sample's cell subset or site label describes: CD45RA-negative fraction. The receptors originated from a man younger than 35 in good health.

The CDR3: CASRTSGMGNEQFF. CDR3 DNA: TGCGCCAGCAGGACTAGCGGGATGGGGAATGAGCAGTTCTTC. V gene TRBV5-1 combines with J gene TRBJ2-1; 11 bases line up with TRBD2. Trimming took 5 bases from V and 7 from J; bases not matched to a gene: 5. The length of the CDR3 is 14 residues. Germline V gene lookup returns CDR1 SGHRS and CDR2 YFSETQ.

The chain recombines TRBV14 with TRBJ1-1; no reliable D call. CDR3 length equals 12 residues. Germline V gives CDR1 SGHDN, CDR2 FVKESK. V lost 2 bases and J lost 2, with 3 bases in between. As DNA, the CDR3 is TGTGCCAGCAGCCAACATAACACTGAAGCTTTCTTT. This sequence encodes CASSQHNTEAFF.

The chain combines TRBV5-1 with TRBJ2-5; weak D call: TRBD1 (6 bases). Germline V CDR1 and CDR2: SGHRS, YFSETQ. V was trimmed by 3 bases and J by 4 bases, leaving 13 bases between them. The CDR3 extends over 14 amino acids. The CDR3 DNA reads TGCGCCAGCAGCTCTCCGGGACACGGAGAGACCCAGTACTTC. Translating it yields CASSSPGHGETQYF.

This chain connects TRBV4-3 to TRBJ2-7; TRBD2 matches 7 bases. Germline V gives CDR1 LGHNA, CDR2 YSLEER. With 0 bases clipped from V and 2 bases from J, the junction kept 4 bases outside the gene matches. The CDR3 spans 15 residues. DNA of the CDR3: TGCGCCAGCAGCCAAGAATCCGGGACTACCTACGAGCAGTACTTC. This sequence encodes CASSQESGTTYEQYF.

This clone was detected only a few times. The V gene is TRBV30, the J gene TRBJ2-5, with a possible D match to TRBD2 (6 bases). Germline CDR1 and CDR2: GTSNPN and SVGIG (reference sequence). V was shortened by 6 bases and J by 5 bases, with 16 bases between the two germline ends. The CDR3 is 13 amino acids. The CDR3 reads CACQMMGGETQYF. As DNA, the CDR3 is TGTGCCTGCCAGATGATGGGAGGTGAGACCCAGTACTTC.

This clone was counted a single time. The J gene is TRBJ1-1, the V gene TRBV29-1, with D maybe TRBD1 (5 bases). Germline lookup yields CDR1 SQVTM and CDR2 ANQGSEA. V was clipped by 4 bases and J by 4 bases, with 10 bases between them. The CDR3 contains 12 residues. This CDR3 reads CSVVQGSTEAFF. The CDR3 nucleotides are TGCAGCGTTGTCCAGGGATCCACTGAAGCTTTCTTT.

A word on this clone: This CDR3 is also generated by other DNA sequences in the sample. The CDR3 here is CASSIRQGGGYTF. CDR3 bases: TGTGCCAGTAGTATACGACAGGGTGGCGGCTACACCTTC. The rearrangement joins TRBV19 to TRBJ1-2; 7 positions agree with TRBD1. The V gene end was trimmed by 2 bases and the J gene end by 8 bases; junction bases not matched to a gene: 5. The CDR3 loop spans 13 amino acids. Germline V lookup: CDR1 LNHDA, CDR2 SQIVND (reference sequence).

The V gene is TRBV27, the J gene TRBJ1-5, with 8 bases aligning to TRBD1. V dropped 3 bases and J dropped 3; count of bases not matched to a gene: 7. Germline V gene sequence: CDR1 MNHEY, CDR2 SMNVEV (reference sequence). The CDR3 sequence is 16 residues long. The CDR3 spells CASSFGTGSSNQPQHF. For the CDR3, the DNA is TGTGCCAGCAGTTTCGGGACAGGATCTTCCAATCAGCCCCAGCATTTT.

The chain carries TRBV11-2 and TRBJ1-6; D perhaps matches TRBD1 (6 bases). The ends were cut back, 4 bases at V and 6 bases at J, with 16 bases in the middle. This CDR3 comprises 16 residues. The germline gives CDR1 SGHAT, CDR2 FQNNGV. The CDR3 DNA is TGTGCCAGCAGCTCATTGTCAGGGGAGGTTAATTCACCCCTCCACTTT. It codes for CASSSLSGEVNSPLHF.

The genes are TRBV5-5 and TRBJ2-4; D possibly matches TRBD1 or TRBD2 (5 bases each). The CDR3 runs 15 residues. CDR1 and CDR2 from the germline V gene are SGHKS and YYEKEE (reference sequence). V was trimmed by 4 bases and J by 7 bases, leaving 18 bases between them. The CDR3 nucleotides read TGTGCCAGCAGCCTAGCCCCGTCCGCAGGGAACATTCAGTACTTC. It yields the protein CASSLAPSAGNIQYF.

The sample holds one count of this clone. V and J are TRBV9 and TRBJ2-3, with D uncertain. Germline CDR1 is SGDLS and CDR2 is YYNGEE. The CDR3 has 13 residues. Trimming left V 4 bases short and J 2 bases short, with 8 bases between. CDR3: CASSRSNTDTQYF. Written as DNA, the CDR3 is TGTGCCAGCAGCCGGTCAAACACAGATACGCAGTATTTT.

On this clone itself: This may be a read error: a much more frequent sequence differs by one nucleotide. The same CDR3 is also encoded by other DNA sequences in this sample. The J gene is TRBJ1-5, the V gene TRBV28; D uncertain. The CDR3 covers 15 residues. Germline values: CDR1 MDHEN, CDR2 SYDVKM. The CDR3 DNA reads TGTGCCAGCACCTCAAGGATTGTTATCAATCAGCCTCAGCATTTT. Protein product: CASTSRIVINQPQHF.

Concerning this clone: The same CDR3 also results from other DNA sequences found in this sample. The chain joins TRBV27 to TRBJ1-6; D may be TRBD1 (5 bases). The CDR3 has 16 residues. Germline V lookup: CDR1 MNHEY, CDR2 SMNVEV (reference sequence). V was cut by 5 bases and J by 0 bases, with 11 bases left in between. The DNA for the CDR3 is TGTGCCAGCAGTGCGGGACCTAGCTCCTATAATTCACCCCTCCACTTT. This codes for CASSAGPSSYNSPLHF.

This clone was seen many times. The gene calls are TRBV19 and TRBJ1-2, with 7 bases identical to TRBD1. Germline CDR1 LNHDA, CDR2 SQIVND (reference sequence). Losses at the gene ends were 5 bases for V and 8 bases for J; bases not matched to a gene: 11. The CDR3 has 14 residues. The CDR3 nucleotides are TGTGCCAGTAGTGTCGACAGGGCGGCGGGCGGCTACACCTTC. It codes for CASSVDRAAGGYTF.

The V call is TRBV5-1, the J call TRBJ1-6, with D unresolved. The V gene lost 0 bases and the J gene lost 6 bases, with 10 bases spanning the gap. Germline V CDR1 and CDR2: SGHRS, YFSETQ. The CDR3 runs to 15 residues. CDR3 sequence (DNA): TGCGCCAGCAGCTTGGATGGGGTCGGTAATTCACCCCTCCACTTT. Its translation: CASSLDGVGNSPLHF.

The J gene is TRBJ1-5, the V gene TRBV6-6; D not certain. The germline V gene has CDR1 MNHNY and CDR2 SVGAGI (reference sequence). Between the trimmed V and J ends, which lost 4 bases and 7 bases, there was a span of 5 bases. The length of the CDR3 is 11 residues. As DNA, the CDR3 is TGTGCCAGCAGTTCAGAACAGCCCCAGCATTTT. Amino acids: CASSSEQPQHF.

J is TRBJ2-3 and V is TRBV5-1; tentatively, D is TRBD2 (6 bases). Trimming took off 5 bases at V and 3 bases at J, with 13 bases between the two ends. Germline values: CDR1 SGHRS, CDR2 YFSETQ. This CDR3 contains 14 residues. This CDR3 is CASRRDFLTDTQYF. As DNA, the CDR3 is TGCGCCAGCAGGCGGGACTTTCTGACAGATACGCAGTATTTT.

The chain joins TRBV27 to TRBJ2-3; D perhaps matches TRBD1 (5 bases). With 3 bases removed from V and 6 bases from J, the gap between germline ends came to 13 bases. Germline CDR1 MNHEY, CDR2 SMNVEV (reference sequence). This CDR3 has 14 amino acids. The CDR3 reads CASSFQGRVDTQYF. The CDR3 DNA sequence: TGTGCCAGCAGTTTTCAGGGTCGCGTGGATACGCAGTATTTT.